The entry that follows covers one TCR beta chain sequence. At one boundary the junction diverges from the germline segment, which might be a read error. The source of the sample is a study of blood T cell repertoires in COVID-19. Across the whole study: The analysed material was cDNA or gDNA that came from T cells, B-cell-depleted T cells, or PBMCs.

Germline CDR1 is MGHRA and CDR2 is YSYEKL. The CDR3 is made up of 15 amino acids. In the source study's methods: By means of reference gene primer amplification, nucleated cell counts were estimated. Profiled with immunoSEQ multiplex PCR; TCRdb holds only in-frame clones, not every one. For V, J and clone size, that table is used; D and trimming come from the DNA. The table has approximately 71,000 clones, 90% seen once. The specimen sequenced was peripheral blood. The receptor was derived from a woman aged 18-30 years with acute or convalescent COVID-19. V and J are TRBV4-1 and TRBJ2-1; a possible D gene is TRBD2 (5 bases). CDR3 loop: CASSQDGGTGRERFF. CDR3 coding DNA: TGCGCCAGCAGCCAAGATGGAGGAACTGGCCGAGAGCGGTTCTTC.